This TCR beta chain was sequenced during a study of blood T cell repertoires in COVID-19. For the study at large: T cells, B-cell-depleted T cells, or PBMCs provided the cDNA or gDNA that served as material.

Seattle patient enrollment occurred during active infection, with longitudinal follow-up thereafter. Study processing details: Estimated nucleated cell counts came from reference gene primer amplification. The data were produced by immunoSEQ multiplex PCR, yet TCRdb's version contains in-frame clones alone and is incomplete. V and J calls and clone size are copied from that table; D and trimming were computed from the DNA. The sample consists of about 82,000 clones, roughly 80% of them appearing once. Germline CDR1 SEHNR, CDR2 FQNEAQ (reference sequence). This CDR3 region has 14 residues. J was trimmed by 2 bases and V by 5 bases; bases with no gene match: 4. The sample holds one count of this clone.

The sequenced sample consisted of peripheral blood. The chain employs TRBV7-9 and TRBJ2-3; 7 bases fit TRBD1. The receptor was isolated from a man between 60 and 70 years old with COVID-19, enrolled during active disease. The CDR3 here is CASSPGQDTDTQYF. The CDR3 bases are TGTGCCAGCAGCCCCGGACAGGACACAGATACGCAGTATTTT.